This TCR beta chain stems from a study of memory CD4+ T cells and cytomegalovirus serostatus. Study context: This sample comes from healthy Belgian adults, roughly nine CMV seropositive, some 22 seronegative.

TCRdb's table, derived via immunoSEQ multiplex PCR, lists solely in-frame clones and lacks some. This repertoire shows 30,000 to 45,000 clones, roughly 85% found once; its top ten account for roughly 5.7%. This clone came up a few times. Trimming removed 6 bases from V and 8 bases from J; junction bases left unmatched: 7. Germline CDR1 SGHDN, CDR2 FVKESK. The CDR3 totals 13 residues. The sort gate was single viable CD3+CD4+CD8-CD45RO+ cells for memory CD4+ T cells. This chain links TRBV14 with TRBJ1-2; 9 bases align to TRBD1. This TCR was recovered from an adult in good health and CMV-seropositive. Sequencing was performed on memory CD4+ T cells from blood. CDR3 sequence: CASSTGTGTGYTF. The CDR3 bases are TGTGCCAGCAGTACCGGGACAGGGACCGGCTACACCTTC.